This T cell receptor (beta chain) was recorded in a study of blood T cell repertoires in COVID-19. Deletions cut 3 bases from V and 0 bases from J, with 7 bases between. The germline V gene has CDR1 SGHRS and CDR2 YFSETQ. This CDR3 spans 13 amino acids. TCRdb keeps only in-frame clones here, not all; method: immunoSEQ multiplex PCR. The profile shows 250,000 to 300,000 clones, roughly 90% of them singletons. This TCR came from a woman in her 30s with acute or convalescent COVID-19. This chain connects TRBV5-1 to TRBJ2-7; D possibly corresponds to TRBD2 (5 bases). Sequenced sample: peripheral blood. CDR3 sequence (DNA): TGCGCCAGCAGCTACACTAGCTCCTACGAGCAGTACTTC. It yields the protein CASSYTSSYEQYF. Drawing the rest from reference TRBV5-1 and TRBJ2-7, the complete variable domain is KAGVTQTPRYLIKTRGQQVTLSCSPISGHRSVSWYQQTPGQGLQFLFEYFSETQRNKGNFPGRFSGRQFSNSRSEMNVSTLELGDSALYLCASSYTSSYEQYFGPGTRLTVT.